Listed here are 4 T cell receptor beta chains from one sample, sequenced in a study of beta chain features in type 1 diabetes. Reverse transcription of all isolated RNA meant that expressed TCRB transcripts were sequenced. Repertoires were generated with immunoSEQ multiplex PCR, while TCRdb's copy carries only in-frame clones and drops some. The data hold around 310,000 clones, with approximately 10% observed a single time. Sequencing was carried out using naive CD4+ T cells from blood. The receptors shown here come from a woman younger than 45 in good health.

This clone showed up just a few times. V gene TRBV30 combines with J gene TRBJ2-2, with 9 bases fitting TRBD1. The CDR3 extends over 14 amino acids. CDR1 is GTSNPN and CDR2 is SVGIG in the germline V gene (reference sequence). With 3 bases clipped from V and 4 bases from J, the junction kept 3 bases outside the gene matches. The CDR3 sequence is CAWRSTGGTGELFF. The CDR3 region has the DNA TGTGCCTGGAGGTCGACAGGGGGCACCGGGGAGCTGTTTTTT.

In this sample, this clone turned up a few times. The chain has TRBV4-2 and TRBJ1-5; D not resolved. The V gene's germline CDR1 is LGHNA and CDR2 YNFKEQ. Trimming removed 5 bases at V and 7 bases at J, with 12 bases between. The CDR3 is 13 amino acids. Here the CDR3 reads CASSSTTRQPQHF. CDR3 DNA sequence: TGTGCCAGCAGCTCGACTACACGGCAGCCCCAGCATTTT.

The chain couples TRBV11-2 to TRBJ2-3; no firm D call. Germline CDR1 reads SGHAT; CDR2 reads FQNNGV. The V end was cut by 4 bases, the J end by 5 bases, with 7 bases between. The CDR3 is 12 residues long. CDR3 bases: TGTGCCAGCAGCTCGTATCTAGATACGCAGTATTTT. Its translation is CASSSYLDTQYF.

V gene TRBV30 combines with J gene TRBJ2-1; 9 bases match TRBD2. The trim removed 2 bases at V and 0 bases at J, leaving 5 bases unmatched. Per germline, CDR1 GTSNPN and CDR2 SVGIG (reference sequence). The CDR3 contains 16 residues. The CDR3 region is CAWSSVSGSSYNEQFF. DNA for the CDR3: TGTGCCTGGAGTAGTGTTAGCGGGAGCTCCTACAATGAGCAGTTCTTC.